Following are 27 T cell receptor beta chains from one sample sequenced in a study of blood T cell repertoires in COVID-19. Generated by immunoSEQ multiplex PCR, the TCRdb table keeps only in-frame clones and is missing some. The sample lists about 310,000 clones; 87% were seen once. Material: peripheral blood. The receptors originated from a woman between 50 and 59 years old who had recovered from COVID-19.

CDR3 loop: CASSRGQILAKNIQYF. CDR3 DNA sequence: TGTGCCAGCAGCCGCGGACAGATACTTGCCAAAAACATTCAGTACTTC. The gene calls are TRBV27 and TRBJ2-4; D may be TRBD1 (6 bases). Deletions cut 6 bases from V and 1 base from J, with 16 bases between. There are 16 residues in the CDR3. Germline V gene lookup returns CDR1 MNHEY and CDR2 SMNVEV (reference sequence).

The chain combines TRBV11-2 with TRBJ2-7; 11 bases agree with TRBD2. The CDR3 runs to 16 residues. V shed 6 bases and J 10 bases; nucleotides not matched to a gene: 17. CDR1 and CDR2 (germline): SGHAT, FQNNGV. The CDR3 region is CASSHPRAELAGVQYF. CDR3 DNA: TGTGCCAGCAGTCACCCTCGGGCCGAACTAGCGGGAGTACAGTACTTC.

This sequence joins TRBV7-6 and TRBJ1-1; tentative D call: TRBD1 (5 bases). Germline V gene sequence: CDR1 SGHVS, CDR2 FNYEAQ. CDR3 length: 15 amino acids. V gave up 5 bases and J gave up 1 base, with 14 bases separating them. As DNA, the CDR3 is TGTGCCAGCAGCCCCGAGGTGGGGGGGAACACTGAAGCTTTCTTT. Amino acid sequence: CASSPEVGGNTEAFF.

The chain links TRBV5-6 to TRBJ2-3; 9 positions match TRBD2. V was pared by 4 bases and J by 4 bases, with 7 bases of the junction left unmatched. Per the germline V gene, CDR1 is SGHDT and CDR2 is YYEEEE. This CDR3 is 15 amino acids long. CDR3 sequence reads: CASSGLARTSDTQYF. CDR3 sequence (DNA): TGTGCCAGCAGCGGACTAGCGAGAACGTCAGATACGCAGTATTTT.

The genes are TRBV11-3 and TRBJ2-1; TRBD2 agrees at 13 bases. CDR3 length: 16 amino acids. J lost 6 bases, V lost 1 base, and 3 bases had no gene match. Looked up from germline, CDR1 is SGHNT and CDR2 is YENEEA. CDR3 sequence reads: CASSLGGTSGVNEQFF. The CDR3, as DNA: TGTGCCAGCAGCTTAGGCGGGACTAGCGGGGTCAATGAGCAGTTCTTC.

The chain combines TRBV10-3 with TRBJ2-5; weak D call: TRBD1 (5 bases). CDR3 size: 14 residues. V was pared by 8 bases and J by 1 base, with 14 bases between. The germline gives CDR1 ENHRY, CDR2 SYGVKD. CDR3 DNA sequence: TGTGCCATCGGGGCCTTTGCGGTCCAAGAGACCCAGTACTTC. It is translated as CAIGAFAVQETQYF.

The chain has TRBV5-5 and TRBJ1-1; TRBD1 is a possible D gene (5 bases). The germline CDR1 and CDR2 sequences are SGHKS and YYEKEE (reference sequence). This CDR3 spans 13 amino acids. Trimming took 1 base from V and 10 from J, leaving 14 bases between them. The CDR3 DNA follows: TGTGCCAGCAGCTTGAATTGGGGGAGGGGAGCTTTCTTT. Its protein is CASSLNWGRGAFF.

This chain links TRBV7-9 with TRBJ2-1; D possibly corresponds to TRBD2 (6 bases). This CDR3 has 14 amino acids. From germline, CDR1 is SEHNR and CDR2 FQNEAQ (reference sequence). Trimming pared 5 bases from V and 6 bases from J, leaving 14 bases between. The CDR3 region has the DNA TGTGCCAGCAGCCACGGTGGTAGCGGCAATGAGCAGTTCTTC. Its protein is CASSHGGSGNEQFF.

This clone was detected only once. The genes are TRBV3-1 (or the pseudogene TRBV3-2) and TRBJ1-6; a possible D gene is TRBD1 (6 bases). The CDR3 is 14 residues long. V lost 6 bases and J 10 bases, leaving 16 bases between the germline ends. The germline CDR1 and CDR2 sequences are LGHDT and YNNKEL (reference sequence). CDR3 sequence (DNA): TGTGCCAGCAGTCAGGGACATGCACAGTCACCCCTCCACTTT. Amino acid sequence: CASSQGHAQSPLHF.

The genes are TRBV28 and TRBJ2-5, with 7 bases matching TRBD1. Trimming removed 5 bases from V and 2 bases from J; junction bases left unmatched: 8. CDR1 and CDR2 from the germline V gene are MDHEN and SYDVKM. CDR3 length: 15 amino acids. The CDR3 DNA follows: TGTGCCAGCAGTCGGGCAGGGACAGCTCAAGAGACCCAGTACTTC. Translated, it gives CASSRAGTAQETQYF.

The gene calls are TRBV6-5 and TRBJ1-2; 8 nucleotides match TRBD1. Unmatched junction bases numbered 5, after V lost 6 bases and J lost 2 bases. The germline gives CDR1 MNHEY, CDR2 SVGAGI. The CDR3 totals 14 residues. CDR3 nucleotides: TGTGCCAGCAGGCGGACAGGGTCCAACTATGGCTACACCTTC. It is translated as CASRRTGSNYGYTF.

This chain joins TRBV11-2 and TRBJ2-1; 8 bases are shared with TRBD2. CDR1 is SGHAT, CDR2 FQNNGV, per germline. CDR3 size: 14 residues. J gave up 0 bases and V 8 bases, and 3 bases lay outside the gene matches. The CDR3 coding sequence is TGTGCCAGCGAGCGGGGGAGCTCCTACAATGAGCAGTTCTTC. It codes for CASERGSSYNEQFF.

The CDR3 is CASSYALAGNTGELFF. Here the CDR3 DNA reads TGTGCCAGCAGTTACGCACTAGCGGGGAACACCGGGGAGCTGTTTTTT. V usage is TRBV6-2 or TRBV6-3 and J usage is TRBJ2-2; TRBD2 agrees at 9 bases. V lost 2 bases and J lost 1; bases outside the gene matches: 2. In germline, CDR1 is MNHEY, CDR2 SVGEGT. This CDR3 contains 16 residues.

The chain recombines TRBV28 with TRBJ1-1; 9 bases are shared with TRBD1. There are 14 residues in the CDR3. Germline V gene sequence: CDR1 MDHEN, CDR2 SYDVKM. Germline trimming cut 7 bases from V and 3 bases from J; bases unmatched to any gene: 6. DNA of the CDR3: TGTGCCAGCACCTTACAGGGGGCTGACACTGAAGCTTTCTTT. Its protein product is CASTLQGADTEAFF.

The DNA of the CDR3 is TGTGCCAGCAGTATCCCGAATTCACCCCTCCACTTT. Translation gives CASSIPNSPLHF. The V gene is TRBV28, the J gene TRBJ1-6; D uncertain. Trimming shortened V by 5 bases and J by 7 bases, and 6 bases separated the two germline ends. This CDR3 contains 12 residues. CDR1 MDHEN and CDR2 SYDVKM come from the germline V gene.

CDR3 sequence (DNA): TGTGCCAGTAGTATAAAAGGGGGCGAGGTTCAGCCCCAGCATTTT. It is translated as CASSIKGGEVQPQHF. The chain has TRBV19 and TRBJ1-5; 7 bases are a match to TRBD1. The length of the CDR3 is 15 residues. CDR1 and CDR2 from the germline V gene are LNHDA and SQIVND (reference sequence). J lost 6 bases, V lost 2 bases, and 7 bases had no gene match.

The gene calls are TRBV6-5 and TRBJ1-1, with unresolved D. This CDR3 region has 14 residues. The germline CDR1 and CDR2 sequences are MNHEY and SVGAGI. V was shortened by 0 bases and J by 7 bases, with 12 bases between the two germline ends. CDR3 loop: CASSYSRERDEAFF. The CDR3 DNA reads TGTGCCAGCAGTTACTCAAGGGAACGGGATGAAGCTTTCTTT.

This chain connects TRBV3-1 (or the pseudogene TRBV3-2) to TRBJ2-7; TRBD1 might be the D (6 bases). The CDR3 is 13 amino acids. Trimming shortened V by 6 bases and J by 5 bases, and 14 bases separated the two germline ends. Germline CDR1 is LGHDT and CDR2 is YNNKEL (reference sequence). The CDR3 reads CASRLGQSHEQYF. Here the CDR3 DNA reads TGTGCCAGCAGACTCGGACAGTCCCACGAGCAGTACTTC.

The chain employs TRBV19 and TRBJ1-5; D may be TRBD1 (5 bases). V lost 3 bases to trimming and J lost 0 bases, with 12 bases between them. Germline CDR1 reads LNHDA; CDR2 reads SQIVND (reference sequence). This CDR3 region has 16 residues. CDR3 nucleotides: TGTGCCAGTAGTATTCTCTTCGGGGGTAGCAATCAGCCCCAGCATTTT. This codes for CASSILFGGSNQPQHF.

CDR3 residues: CASSLSRASLGPLAKNIQYF. DNA for the CDR3: TGCGCCAGCAGCCTCTCCAGGGCAAGCTTGGGGCCACTAGCCAAAAACATTCAGTACTTC. This chain connects TRBV5-1 to TRBJ2-4, with D possibly matching TRBD1 (5 bases). Germline CDR1 and CDR2: SGHRS and YFSETQ. The CDR3 is 20 residues long. V lost 4 bases and J 0 bases, leaving 26 bases between the germline ends.

The chain recombines TRBV27 with TRBJ1-6; tentatively, D is TRBD1 (5 bases). CDR1 MNHEY and CDR2 SMNVEV come from the germline V gene (reference sequence). CDR3 length: 13 amino acids. V was trimmed by 4 bases and J by 8 bases, leaving 9 bases between them. CDR3 loop: CASSWGWDSPLHF. CDR3 in DNA: TGTGCCAGCAGTTGGGGCTGGGATTCACCCCTCCACTTT.

This clone was observed a single time. The chain recombines TRBV4-3 with TRBJ1-4; D may be TRBD1 (5 bases). Trimming removed 0 bases at V and 7 bases at J, with 18 bases between. The CDR3 is 17 residues long. Germline CDR1 is LGHNA and CDR2 is YSLEER. The CDR3 coding sequence is TGCGCCAGCAGCCAAGAGATGAACCCGGGGAGGGGTGAAAAACTGTTTTTT. Protein product: CASSQEMNPGRGEKLFF.

CDR3 nucleotides: TGCGCCAGCAGCCAAGACCCGGGACAGGGCGAACTGAACACTGAAGCTTTCTTT. Translating it yields CASSQDPGQGELNTEAFF. V is TRBV4-3 and J is TRBJ1-1, with 9 bases fitting TRBD1. The CDR3 has 18 residues. V lost 0 bases, J lost 0 bases, and 8 bases stayed unmatched. The germline V gene encodes CDR1 LGHNA and CDR2 YSLEER.

J is TRBJ1-1 and V is TRBV28; D is unresolved. CDR1 is MDHEN, CDR2 SYDVKM, per germline. The CDR3 contains 16 residues. Between the trimmed V and J ends, which lost 3 bases and 0 bases, there was a span of 14 bases. The CDR3 bases are TGTGCCAGCAGTTTGTCGGGTCGAGGGTTGAACACTGAAGCTTTCTTT. It is translated as CASSLSGRGLNTEAFF. The full variable domain, completed using reference TRBV28 and TRBJ1-1, is DVKVTQSSRYLVKRTGEKVFLECVQDMDHENMFWYRQDPGLGLRLIYFSYDVKMKEKGDIPEGYSVSREKKERFSLILESASTNQTSMYLCASSLSGRGLNTEAFFGQGTRLTVV.

V gene TRBV19 combines with J gene TRBJ2-2; D gene uncertain. The V end lost 2 bases, the J end lost 6 bases, and 10 bases lay between the germline ends. From germline, CDR1 is LNHDA and CDR2 SQIVND (reference sequence). CDR3 length: 14 amino acids. The CDR3 DNA sequence: TGTGCCAGTAGTATATTAGGAGCCCCCGGGGAGCTGTTTTTT. Translated: CASSILGAPGELFF. The full variable domain, completed using reference TRBV19 and TRBJ2-2, is DGGITQSPKYLFRKEGQNVTLSCEQNLNHDAMYWYRQDPGQGLRLIYYSQIVNDFQKGDIAEGYSVSREKKESFPLTVTSAQKNPTAFYLCASSILGAPGELFFGEGSRLTVL.

This chain connects TRBV9 to TRBJ1-6; the D gene is possibly TRBD1 (6 bases). V was trimmed by 4 bases and J by 8 bases, leaving 10 bases between them. Germline CDR1 and CDR2: SGDLS and YYNGEE. The CDR3 consists of 13 residues. DNA of the CDR3: TGTGCCAGCAGCATACAGGGCCATTCACCCCTCCACTTT. Encoded protein: CASSIQGHSPLHF. Full variable domain (rest looked up from reference TRBV9 and TRBJ1-6): DSGVTQTPKHLITATGQRVTLRCSPRSGDLSVYWYQQSLDQGLQFLIQYYNGEERAKGNILERFSAQQFPDLHSELNLSSLELGDSALYFCASSIQGHSPLHFGNGTRLTVT.

The chain uses TRBV6-2 or TRBV6-3 and TRBJ2-1, with 7 bases that match TRBD1. CDR1 is MNHEY and CDR2 is SVGEGT in the germline V gene. After removal of 5 bases from V and 2 bases from J, the junction contained 3 bases not matched to a gene. CDR3 length: 14 amino acids. The CDR3 is CASSRQGAYNEQFF. For the CDR3, the DNA is TGTGCCAGCAGTCGACAGGGAGCCTACAATGAGCAGTTCTTC.